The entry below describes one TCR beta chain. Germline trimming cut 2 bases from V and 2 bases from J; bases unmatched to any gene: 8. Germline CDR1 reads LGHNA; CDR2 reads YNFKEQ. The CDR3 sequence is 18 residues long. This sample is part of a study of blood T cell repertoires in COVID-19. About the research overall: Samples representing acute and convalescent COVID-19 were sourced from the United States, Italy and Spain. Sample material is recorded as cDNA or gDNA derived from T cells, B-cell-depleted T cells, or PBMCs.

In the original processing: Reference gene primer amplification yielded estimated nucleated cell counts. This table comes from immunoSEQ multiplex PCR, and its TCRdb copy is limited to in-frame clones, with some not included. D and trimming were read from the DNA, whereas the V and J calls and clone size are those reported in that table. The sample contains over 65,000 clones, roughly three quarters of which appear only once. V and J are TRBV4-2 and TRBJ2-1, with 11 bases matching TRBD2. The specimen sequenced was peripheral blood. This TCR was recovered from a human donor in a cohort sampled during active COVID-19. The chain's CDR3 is CASSQYPGLADPYNEQFF. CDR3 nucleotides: TGTGCCAGCAGCCAATACCCGGGACTAGCGGATCCCTACAATGAGCAGTTCTTC.